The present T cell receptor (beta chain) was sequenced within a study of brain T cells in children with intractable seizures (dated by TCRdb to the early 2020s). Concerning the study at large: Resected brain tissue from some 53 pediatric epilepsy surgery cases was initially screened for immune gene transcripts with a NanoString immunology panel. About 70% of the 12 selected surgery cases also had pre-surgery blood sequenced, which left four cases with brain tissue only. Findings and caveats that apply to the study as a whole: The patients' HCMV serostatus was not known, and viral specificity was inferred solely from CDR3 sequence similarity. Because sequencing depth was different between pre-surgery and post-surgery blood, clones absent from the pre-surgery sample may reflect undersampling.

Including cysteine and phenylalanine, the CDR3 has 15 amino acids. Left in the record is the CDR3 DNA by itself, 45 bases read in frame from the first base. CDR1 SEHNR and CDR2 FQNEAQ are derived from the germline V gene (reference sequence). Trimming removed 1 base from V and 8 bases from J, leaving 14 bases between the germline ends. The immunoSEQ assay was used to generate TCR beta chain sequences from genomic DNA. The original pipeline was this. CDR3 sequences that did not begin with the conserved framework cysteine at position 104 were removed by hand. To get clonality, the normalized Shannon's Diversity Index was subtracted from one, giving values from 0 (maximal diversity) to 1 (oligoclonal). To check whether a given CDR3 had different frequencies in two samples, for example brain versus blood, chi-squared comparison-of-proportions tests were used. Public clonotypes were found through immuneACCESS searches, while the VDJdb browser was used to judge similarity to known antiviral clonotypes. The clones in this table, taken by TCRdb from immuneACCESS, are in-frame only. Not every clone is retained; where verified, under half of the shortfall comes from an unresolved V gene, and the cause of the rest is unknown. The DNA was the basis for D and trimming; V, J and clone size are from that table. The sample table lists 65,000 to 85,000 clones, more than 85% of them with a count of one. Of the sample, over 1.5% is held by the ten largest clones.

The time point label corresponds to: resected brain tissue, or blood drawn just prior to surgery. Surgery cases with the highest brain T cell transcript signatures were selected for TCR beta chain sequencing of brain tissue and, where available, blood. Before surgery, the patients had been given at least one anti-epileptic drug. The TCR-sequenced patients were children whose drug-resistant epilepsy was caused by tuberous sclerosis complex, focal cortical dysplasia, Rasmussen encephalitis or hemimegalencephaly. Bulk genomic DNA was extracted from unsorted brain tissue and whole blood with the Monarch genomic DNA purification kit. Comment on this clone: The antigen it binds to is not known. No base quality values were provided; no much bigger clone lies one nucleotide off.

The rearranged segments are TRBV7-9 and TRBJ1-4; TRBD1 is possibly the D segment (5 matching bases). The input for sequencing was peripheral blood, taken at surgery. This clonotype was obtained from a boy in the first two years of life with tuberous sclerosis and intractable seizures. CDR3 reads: CASSLVGTSLEKLFF. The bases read TGTGCCAGCAGCTTAGTGGGGACCTCTTTGGAAAAACTGTTTTTT. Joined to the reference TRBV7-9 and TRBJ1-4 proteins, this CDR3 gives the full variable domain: DTGVSQNPRHKITKRGQNVTFRCDPISEHNRLYWYRQTLGQGPEFLTYFQNEAQLEKSRLLSDRFSAERPKGSFSTLEIQRTEQGDSAMYLCASSLVGTSLEKLFFGSGTQLSVL.